This TCR beta chain originates from a study of T cell clones after liver transplantation. Across the study: A pre-transplant mixed lymphocyte reaction with TCRbeta sequencing defined graft-donor-reactive clones followed in post-transplant blood. Without induction therapy, subjects received standard immunosuppression until 12-24 months post-transplant.

Points from the study as a whole: Circulating graft-donor-reactive CD4 TCRbeta sequences fell significantly post-transplant in 5 of 8 subjects.

Concerning this clone: No antigen is known for it.

V lost 6 bases and J lost 5, with 10 bases in between. CDR1 and CDR2 from the germline V gene are MNHEY and SVGAGI. This CDR3 comprises 13 residues. Repertoires were generated with immunoSEQ multiplex PCR, while TCRdb's copy carries only in-frame clones and drops some. Counted here are approximately 100,000 clones, 82% occurring once; the ten biggest clones make up over 0.9%. Sequenced here: CD4+ T cells from blood, sampled before liver transplant. The origin of this receptor is a human donor who received a liver transplant. The V gene is TRBV6-5, the J gene TRBJ2-2; no reliable D call. The CDR3 bases are TGTGCCAGCAGGGACCAAGGAACCGGGGAGCTGTTTTTT. The encoded protein is CASRDQGTGELFF.